This passage covers 26 T cell receptor beta chains from one sample sequenced in a study of response to subunit inactivated influenza vaccine. TCRdb itself ran the RT-PCR reads through MiXCR, one entry per CDR3 protein. The sample includes 500,000 to 550,000 distinct CDR3 sequences, around 21% of them seen just once. This sample was shared with a second study, whose subject was T cells expressing NK-cell markers. As that study records: In generating TCR beta cDNA, 5'RACE template switching with UMIs was used.

Here the sequenced sample was CD4+ T cells sorted from PBMCs, taken 11 to 12 days after vaccination. Receptors originate from a man over 45 who received an inactivated influenza vaccine.

V usage is TRBV25-1 and J usage is TRBJ1-3; tentative D call: TRBD1 (6 bases). The CDR3 spans 17 residues. V gave up 4 bases and J gave up 4 bases, with 20 bases separating them. CDR1 is MGHDK, CDR2 SYGVNS, per germline. CDR3 DNA sequence: TGTGCCAGCAGTGGGACTAGTCCCGGGACACTCGGAAACACCATATATTTT. This sequence encodes CASSGTSPGTLGNTIYF.

The chain recombines TRBV11-1 with TRBJ2-7, with a tentative D call TRBD2 (6 bases). Germline CDR1 is SGHAT and CDR2 is FQDESV (reference sequence). Deletions cut 3 bases from V and 7 bases from J, with 16 bases between. The CDR3 has 14 residues. The CDR3 protein is CASSLGLTPGEQYF. The CDR3 DNA sequence: TGTGCCAGCAGCTTGGGACTTACCCCCGGTGAGCAGTACTTC.

The rearrangement links TRBV20-1 to TRBJ2-2, with 9 bases fitting TRBD2. Germline V lookup: CDR1 DFQATT, CDR2 SNEGSKA (reference sequence). J lost 1 base, V lost 3 bases, and 3 bases had no gene match. The CDR3 totals 15 residues. The CDR3 region has the DNA TGCAGTGCTAGGCTAGCGGGACTGAACACCGGGGAGCTGTTTTTT. Its protein product is CSARLAGLNTGELFF.

This clonotype was found many times. The rearrangement uses TRBV29-1 and TRBJ2-3; the match to TRBD2 covers 7 bases. Germline CDR1 reads SQVTM; CDR2 reads ANQGSEA. The V gene end was trimmed by 6 bases and the J gene end by 2 bases; junction bases not matched to a gene: 11. The CDR3 is 15 residues long. CDR3 amino acids: CSVKPGTTDTDTQYF. The CDR3 DNA reads as TGCAGCGTGAAGCCCGGGACTACAGACACAGATACGCAGTATTTT.

The chain links TRBV7-9 to TRBJ1-5; D remains unclear. Trimming removed 5 bases at V and 10 bases at J, with 9 bases between. The CDR3 is made up of 11 amino acids. CDR1 and CDR2 (germline): SEHNR, FQNEAQ (reference sequence). CDR3 region: CASSKSGPQHF. In DNA, the CDR3 is TGTGCCAGCAGCAAATCGGGCCCCCAGCATTTT.

This clonotype was seen at least ten times. The V call is TRBV20-1, the J call TRBJ1-1, with D maybe TRBD1 (6 bases). Germline assignment: CDR1 DFQATT and CDR2 SNEGSKA (reference sequence). The CDR3 is made up of 14 amino acids. The V end was cut by 5 bases, the J end by 0 bases, with 13 bases between. CDR3 residues: CSASGATMNTEAFF. DNA for the CDR3: TGCAGTGCTTCAGGGGCCACCATGAACACTGAAGCTTTCTTT.

This clonotype was counted only a few times. The rearrangement uses TRBV3-1 and TRBJ2-5; D may be TRBD1 (5 bases). Germline V gives CDR1 LGHDT, CDR2 YNNKEL (reference sequence). This CDR3 is built from 13 residues. Trimming took off 5 bases at V and 1 base at J, with 8 bases between the two ends. The CDR3 DNA is TGTGCCAGCAGCTGGACATCCCAAGAGACCCAGTACTTC. Encoded protein: CASSWTSQETQYF.

This clonotype was observed at least ten times. This CDR3 is CASSLSTSGQLILSSYEQYF. In DNA, the CDR3 is TGTGCCAGCAGTTTATCTACTAGCGGACAACTAATCCTGAGCTCCTACGAGCAGTACTTC. The chain is built from TRBV28 and TRBJ2-7, with 8 bases identical to TRBD2. V dropped 1 base and J dropped 0; count of bases not matched to a gene: 17. The V gene's germline CDR1 is MDHEN and CDR2 SYDVKM. The CDR3 has 20 amino acids.

This clonotype was found a few times. The chain combines TRBV6-1 with TRBJ1-6; D remains ambiguous. Trimming left V 5 bases short and J 11 bases short, with 13 bases between. Germline CDR1 reads MNHNS; CDR2 reads SASEGT. The CDR3 contains 13 residues. In nucleotides, the CDR3 is TGTGCCAGCAGTCTTGCTGAGGAAACACCCCTCCACTTT. The encoded protein is CASSLAEETPLHF.

In this sample, this clonotype turned up a few times. The chain employs TRBV10-3 and TRBJ2-4, with 10 nucleotides matching TRBD2. CDR3 size: 15 residues. Germline V gene data show CDR1 as ENHRY and CDR2 as SYGVKD. The V gene end was trimmed by 0 bases and the J gene end by 7 bases; junction bases not matched to a gene: 3. The CDR3, as DNA: TGTGCCATCAGTGAGTCGTTACTAGCGGGGAACATTCAGTACTTC. It specifies CAISESLLAGNIQYF.

Ten or more counts support this clonotype. V is TRBV12-3 or TRBV12-4 and J is TRBJ1-2; 7 bases are a match to TRBD1. The V gene end was trimmed by 6 bases and the J gene end by 5 bases; junction bases not matched to a gene: 6. The CDR3 is 13 residues long. Written as DNA, the CDR3 is TGTGCCAGCAGCCAGGACAGGAGGTATGGCTACACCTTC. Translated, it gives CASSQDRRYGYTF.

In this sample, this clonotype turned up a few times. The rearrangement uses TRBV6-2 or TRBV6-3 and TRBJ2-2; D gene unclear. V shed 6 bases and J shed 0 bases, with 8 bases lying between them. This CDR3 has 14 residues. Germline CDR1 is MNHEY and CDR2 is SVGEGT. CDR3: CASSPDTNTGELFF. DNA of the CDR3: TGTGCCAGCAGCCCCGACACGAACACCGGGGAGCTGTTTTTT.

This clonotype has a handful of counts. J is TRBJ2-1 and V is TRBV7-9, with 7 positions matching TRBD1. The CDR3 spans 13 residues. Germline CDR1 is SEHNR and CDR2 is FQNEAQ (reference sequence). Trimming cost V 5 bases and J 6 bases; bases outside gene matches: 4. Written as DNA, the CDR3 is TGTGCCAGCAGCGTCCGACAGGGCAATGAGCAGTTCTTC. This sequence encodes CASSVRQGNEQFF.

This clonotype was seen a few times. V usage is TRBV6-2 or TRBV6-3 and J usage is TRBJ1-1; 9 positions agree with TRBD1. CDR1 is MNHEY and CDR2 is SVGEGT in the germline V gene. The length of the CDR3 is 17 residues. V gave up 0 bases and J gave up 1 base; unmatched junction bases: 6. The CDR3 is CASSYSPQGARNTEAFF. CDR3 bases: TGTGCCAGCAGTTACTCCCCACAGGGGGCTAGGAACACTGAAGCTTTCTTT.

The chain carries TRBV6-1 and TRBJ2-1; 15 nucleotides agree with TRBD2. CDR1 and CDR2 from the germline V gene are MNHNS and SASEGT. The J segment lost 6 bases and the V segment lost 6 bases, leaving 6 bases of the junction unmatched. CDR3 length: 16 amino acids. In DNA, the CDR3 is TGTGCCAGCAGAGGACTAGCGGGGGGGCTGGGCAATGAGCAGTTCTTC. Its protein product is CASRGLAGGLGNEQFF.

This clonotype was seen more than once but under ten times. The chain employs TRBV9 and TRBJ1-6; perhaps TRBD1 as D (6 bases). V shed 2 bases and J shed 9 bases, with 21 bases lying between them. Looked up from germline, CDR1 is SGDLS and CDR2 is YYNGEE. The CDR3 has 17 residues. Here the CDR3 reads CASSVSPSGGAGSPLHF. In nucleotides, the CDR3 is TGTGCCAGCAGCGTCTCTCCTTCCGGGGGCGCGGGTTCACCCCTCCACTTT.

In its sample, this clonotype was seen a few times. The CDR3 loop reads CSARLGYGYTF. The CDR3 bases are TGCAGTGCTAGGCTTGGCTATGGCTACACCTTC. The V gene is TRBV20-1, the J gene TRBJ1-2; no clear D. The CDR3 is made up of 11 amino acids. Germline CDR1 is DFQATT and CDR2 is SNEGSKA (reference sequence). V lost 3 bases, J lost 4 bases, and 6 bases lay in between.

The chain recombines TRBV4-3 with TRBJ2-7; D perhaps matches TRBD2 (5 bases). This CDR3 comprises 14 residues. V lost 5 bases and J lost 2, with 13 bases in between. The germline V gene has CDR1 LGHNA and CDR2 YSLEER. The CDR3 nucleotides read TGCGCCAGCAGCACCCACGCCGGGACCTACGAGCAGTACTTC. It specifies CASSTHAGTYEQYF.

This clonotype was counted only a few times. This chain connects TRBV28 to TRBJ2-7; maybe TRBD1 (5 bases). CDR1 is MDHEN, CDR2 SYDVKM, per germline. V gave up 6 bases and J gave up 2 bases, with 14 bases separating them. This CDR3 is 14 amino acids long. CDR3 DNA: TGTGCCAGCAGCGGTCAGGGAACCCCCTACGAGCAGTACTTC. Its protein is CASSGQGTPYEQYF.

This clonotype was seen more than once but under ten times. The rearrangement links TRBV12-3 or TRBV12-4 to TRBJ2-1; possible D gene TRBD2, 5 bases. Trimming took 7 bases from V and 4 from J, leaving 14 bases between them. This CDR3 is 14 amino acids long. CDR3 protein: CASTLGVPYNEQFF. The CDR3 DNA follows: TGTGCCAGCACCCTCGGGGTTCCTTACAATGAGCAGTTCTTC.

This sequence joins TRBV7-2 and TRBJ1-5; the match to TRBD1 covers 7 bases. This CDR3 region has 15 residues. V shed 6 bases, J shed 0 bases, and the junction held 5 bases outside the gene matches. Germline CDR1 reads SGHTA; CDR2 reads FQGNSA. Here the CDR3 DNA reads TGTGCCAGCAGTCCGACAGGGATTAGCAATCAGCCCCAGCATTTT. This gives the protein CASSPTGISNQPQHF.

The V and J genes are TRBV12-3 or TRBV12-4 and TRBJ1-2; no clear D. The CDR3 has 14 residues. The V gene lost 6 bases and the J gene lost 4 bases, with 15 bases spanning the gap. The CDR3, as DNA: TGTGCCAGCAGACGGATCGGCAGAAGCTATGGCTACACCTTC. Residues: CASRRIGRSYGYTF.

This sequence joins TRBV20-1 and TRBJ1-2, with 9 nucleotides matching TRBD1. The CDR3 covers 13 residues. V was clipped by 3 bases and J by 4 bases; unmatched bases: 3. The germline V gene has CDR1 DFQATT and CDR2 SNEGSKA (reference sequence). The chain's CDR3 is CSASTGGSYGYTF. In DNA form, the CDR3 reads TGCAGTGCTAGTACAGGGGGCTCCTATGGCTACACCTTC.

This clonotype was observed a few times. V and J are TRBV12-3 or TRBV12-4 and TRBJ1-2, with D unresolved. The CDR3 extends over 13 amino acids. Trimming took 7 bases from V and 4 from J, leaving 13 bases between them. CDR3 DNA: TGTGCCAGCACCTTCCAGGACTTCTATGGCTACACCTTC. It is translated as CASTFQDFYGYTF.

This chain joins TRBV7-9 and TRBJ2-7, with D possibly TRBD1 on 5 matching bases. The germline V gene has CDR1 SEHNR and CDR2 FQNEAQ (reference sequence). The CDR3 covers 14 residues. V dropped 2 bases and J dropped 6 bases, with 14 bases sitting between them. CDR3 in DNA: TGTGCCAGCAGCTTATCGGGCAGGGTTTTCGAGCAGTACTTC. Translation: CASSLSGRVFEQYF.

This clonotype was picked up a small number of times. The V call is TRBV28, the J call TRBJ1-6; 7 bases agree with TRBD1. With 7 bases clipped from V and 5 bases from J, the junction kept 8 bases outside the gene matches. CDR1 MDHEN and CDR2 SYDVKM come from the germline V gene. CDR3 size: 15 residues. The CDR3 DNA is TGTGCCAGCAAACCGGACAGGAACAATAATTCACCCCTCCACTTT. It encodes CASKPDRNNNSPLHF.